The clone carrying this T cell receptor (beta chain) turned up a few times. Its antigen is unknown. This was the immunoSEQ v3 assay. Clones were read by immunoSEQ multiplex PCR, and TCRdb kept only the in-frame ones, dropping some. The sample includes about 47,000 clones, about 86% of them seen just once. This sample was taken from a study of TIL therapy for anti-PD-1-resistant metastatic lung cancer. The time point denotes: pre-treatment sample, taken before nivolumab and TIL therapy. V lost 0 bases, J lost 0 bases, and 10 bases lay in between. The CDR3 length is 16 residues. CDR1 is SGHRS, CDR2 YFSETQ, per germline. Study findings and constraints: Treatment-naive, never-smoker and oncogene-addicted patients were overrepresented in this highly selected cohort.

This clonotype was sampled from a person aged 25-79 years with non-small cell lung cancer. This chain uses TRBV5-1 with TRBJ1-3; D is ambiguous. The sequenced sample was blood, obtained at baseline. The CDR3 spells CASSLELVSSGNTIYF. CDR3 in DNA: TGCGCCAGCAGCTTGGAGTTGGTGAGCTCTGGAAACACCATATATTTT. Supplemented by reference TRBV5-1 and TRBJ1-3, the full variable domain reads KAGVTQTPRYLIKTRGQQVTLSCSPISGHRSVSWYQQTPGQGLQFLFEYFSETQRNKGNFPGRFSGRQFSNSRSEMNVSTLELGDSALYLCASSLELVSSGNTIYFGEGSWLTVV.